Following are 3 T cell receptor beta chains from one sample sequenced in a study of T cell repertoires in cytomegalovirus infection. Using its own MiXCR run on the reads, TCRdb lists one record per CDR3 protein. The table includes more than 350,000 distinct CDR3 sequences, 31% detected once. The sequencing input was PBMCs. These receptors were collected from a human donor in good health (CMV status not recorded). Some clones in this sample may be carry-over from other donors' samples.

The rearrangement uses TRBV10-3 and TRBJ1-2, with D perhaps matching TRBD1 (6 bases). The CDR3 is 15 residues long. Germline CDR1 and CDR2: ENHRY and SYGVKD. V was shortened by 4 bases and J by 8 bases, with 20 bases between the two germline ends. The CDR3 coding sequence is TGTGCCATCAGTGTTGGGGCCAGTTTCCAGGGGGGCTACACCTTC. Amino acids: CAISVGASFQGGYTF.

This clonotype appeared a single time. The V and J genes are TRBV24-1 and TRBJ2-1; 12 bases fit TRBD2. Per the germline V gene, CDR1 is KGHDR and CDR2 is SFDVKD. This CDR3 has 15 residues. Trimming removed 3 bases from V and 13 bases from J; junction bases left unmatched: 9. This chain's CDR3 is CATSDRTSGEAQQFF. CDR3 nucleotide sequence: TGTGCCACCAGTGATCGGACTAGCGGGGAAGCCCAACAGTTCTTC.

The V call is TRBV2, the J call TRBJ2-7; the D gene could be TRBD1 or TRBD2 (5 bases each). Germline V CDR1 and CDR2: SNHLY, FYNNEI. The CDR3 sequence is 15 residues long. V gave up 9 bases and J gave up 6 bases, with 24 bases separating them. The CDR3 nucleotides read TGTGCCAGTCTCCGGGACCAGGCGTCTCCCGGCGAGCAGTACTTC. This encodes CASLRDQASPGEQYF.